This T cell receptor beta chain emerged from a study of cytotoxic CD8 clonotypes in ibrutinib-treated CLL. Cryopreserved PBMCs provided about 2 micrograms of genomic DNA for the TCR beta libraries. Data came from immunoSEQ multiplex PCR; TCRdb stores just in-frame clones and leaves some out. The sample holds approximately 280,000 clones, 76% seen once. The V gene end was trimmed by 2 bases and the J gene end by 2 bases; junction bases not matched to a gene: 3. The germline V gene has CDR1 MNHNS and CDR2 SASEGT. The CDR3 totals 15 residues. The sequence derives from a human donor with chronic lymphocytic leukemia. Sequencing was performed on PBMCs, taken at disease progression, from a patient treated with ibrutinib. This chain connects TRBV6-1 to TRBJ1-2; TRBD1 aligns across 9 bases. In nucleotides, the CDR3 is TGTGCCAGCAGTGAATGGGACAGGGCCAACTATGGCTACACCTTC. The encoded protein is CASSEWDRANYGYTF.